Reported below is one TCR beta chain. Antigen specificity is unknown. This record comes from a study of T cell responses to AZD1222 COVID-19 vaccine. Study results and caveats: White British ancestry dominated among donors, who included more females, and clonal diversity was possibly underestimated.

The trim removed 2 bases at V and 3 bases at J, leaving 11 bases unmatched. Germline V gives CDR1 MNHEY, CDR2 SVGEGT. There are 18 residues in the CDR3. Clones were sequenced by immunoSEQ multiplex PCR, and TCRdb holds only the in-frame ones, with some missing. The sample carries around 99,000 clones, 87% recorded once. This receptor was obtained from an adult in good health. The sequenced sample was peripheral blood, obtained on day 0 of AZD1222 vaccination. The chain has TRBV6-2 or TRBV6-3 and TRBJ1-1, with 11 nucleotides matching TRBD1. CDR3 bases: TGTGCCAGCAGTTACCTACCGGACAGGGGGCATGGCGACACTGAAGCTTTCTTT. Amino acids: CASSYLPDRGHGDTEAFF.